The entry below describes one T cell receptor (beta chain). Method: immunoSEQ multiplex PCR; TCRdb's copy keeps in-frame clones and lacks some. Of about 94,000 clones in the sample, over 85% were seen once. V dropped 6 bases and J dropped 2; count of bases not matched to a gene: 10. Germline CDR1 is SGHRS and CDR2 is YFSETQ. The CDR3 is 15 residues long. The data are from a study of Tregs in tolerant kidney transplant recipients. Sequencing used CD4+ T cells from blood, obtained before the transplant. The TCR comes from a human donor who received a combined kidney and bone marrow transplant. The chain recombines TRBV5-1 with TRBJ2-7; TRBD2 agrees at 8 bases. CDR3 loop: CASNPIAGSTYEQYF. CDR3 in DNA: TGCGCCAGCAACCCTATAGCGGGGTCAACCTACGAGCAGTACTTC.